The 12 T cell receptor beta chains in this list originate from one sample, sequenced in a study of T-cell memory formation after mild COVID-19. MiXCR, applied by TCRdb to the 5' RACE reads, yields one record per CDR3 protein. This table has 150,000 to 200,000 distinct CDR3 sequences, 31% appearing once. Sequenced sample: PBMCs or a T cell subset sorted from them (not recorded which). Source of these receptors: an adult woman who had mild COVID-19 (a few samples of this study predate the infection). Cell type and time point are not known.

This clonotype occurred a few times. The rearrangement joins TRBV5-6 to TRBJ1-1; D not resolved. This CDR3 contains 14 residues. Trimming pared 2 bases from V and 1 base from J, leaving 9 bases between. Germline assignment: CDR1 SGHDT and CDR2 YYEEEE. DNA for the CDR3: TGTGCCAGCAGCTTTCTCGCCCGGAACACTGAAGCTTTCTTT. Its protein is CASSFLARNTEAFF.

This clonotype was detected only a few times. The rearrangement uses TRBV29-1 and TRBJ1-1, with D unclear. Germline V gene lookup returns CDR1 SQVTM and CDR2 ANQGSEA. The CDR3 runs 12 residues. The V and J ends lost 6 bases and 0 bases respectively, with 8 bases between them. CDR3 in amino acids: CSVVRVNTEAFF. In DNA form, the CDR3 reads TGCAGCGTCGTTAGGGTGAACACTGAAGCTTTCTTT.

The V and J genes are TRBV20-1 and TRBJ2-7, with TRBD2 matching over 8 bases. V was clipped by 1 base and J by 4 bases; unmatched bases: 9. This CDR3 has 15 residues. The germline CDR1 and CDR2 sequences are DFQATT and SNEGSKA (reference sequence). The CDR3 DNA reads as TGCAGTGCTAGAGGGCGGACTAGCAGTAAATACGAGCAGTACTTC. Translation gives CSARGRTSSKYEQYF.

This clonotype was seen a few times. The gene calls are TRBV7-9 and TRBJ2-7, with 12 nucleotides matching TRBD2. The J segment lost 6 bases and the V segment lost 6 bases, leaving 9 bases of the junction unmatched. The CDR3 extends over 15 amino acids. Per the germline V gene, CDR1 is SEHNR and CDR2 is FQNEAQ (reference sequence). DNA for the CDR3: TGTGCCAGCAGACCCGGACTAGCGGGATCCGGCGAGCAGTACTTC. Translation gives CASRPGLAGSGEQYF. The whole variable domain, remainder taken from reference TRBV7-9 and TRBJ2-7, is DTGVSQNPRHKITKRGQNVTFRCDPISEHNRLYWYRQTLGQGPEFLTYFQNEAQLEKSRLLSDRFSAERPKGSFSTLEIQRTEQGDSAMYLCASRPGLAGSGEQYFGPGTRLTVT.

V and J are TRBV11-2 and TRBJ2-3; 9 nucleotides line up with TRBD2. V shed 5 bases and J 2 bases; nucleotides not matched to a gene: 14. Looked up from germline, CDR1 is SGHAT and CDR2 is FQNNGV. This CDR3 region has 18 residues. The CDR3 here is CASSPWSGRNGATDTQYF. The CDR3 DNA reads as TGTGCCAGCAGCCCTTGGAGCGGGAGGAATGGGGCCACAGATACGCAGTATTTT. Together with reference TRBV11-2 and TRBJ2-3, the CDR3 gives the full variable domain: EAGVAQSPRYKIIEKRQSVAFWCNPISGHATLYWYQQILGQGPKLLIQFQNNGVVDDSQLPKDRFSAERLKGVDSTLKIQPAKLEDSAVYLCASSPWSGRNGATDTQYFGPGTRLTVL.

The chain has TRBV4-1 and TRBJ2-7; D possibly corresponds to TRBD2 (6 bases). From germline, CDR1 is MGHRA and CDR2 YSYEKL. V was clipped by 5 bases and J by 2 bases, with 16 bases between them. This CDR3 region has 15 residues. CDR3 region: CASSYTFGGPYEQYF. The CDR3 DNA follows: TGCGCCAGCAGCTATACCTTTGGAGGGCCCTACGAGCAGTACTTC.

This chain uses TRBV29-1 with TRBJ2-7, with 13 bases identical to TRBD2. Germline CDR1 SQVTM, CDR2 ANQGSEA. The CDR3 is made up of 14 amino acids. V was pared by 5 bases and J by 5 bases, with 6 bases of the junction left unmatched. CDR3 DNA: TGCAGCGTTCTTCCCGGACTAGCGGGAGACGAGCAGTACTTC. Its protein is CSVLPGLAGDEQYF.

This rearrangement joins TRBV4-2 to TRBJ1-1; D unclear. V gave up 0 bases and J gave up 4 bases, with 15 bases separating them. Germline CDR1 reads LGHNA; CDR2 reads YNFKEQ. This CDR3 is 16 amino acids long. The CDR3 nucleotides read TGTGCCAGCAGCCAAGATTACCCGGGAATAGGCACTGAAGCTTTCTTT. This codes for CASSQDYPGIGTEAFF.

This clonotype was seen just once. The final CDR3 position lacks the conserved phenylalanine or tryptophan, pointing to a likely read error. V is TRBV29-1 and J is TRBJ1-2; 9 bases match TRBD1. This CDR3 contains 12 residues. Germline V gene data show CDR1 as SQVTM and CDR2 as ANQGSEA. Losses at the gene ends were 4 bases for V and 7 bases for J; bases not matched to a gene: 4. CDR3 coding DNA: TGCAGCGTTGGCGGACAGGGGCTTGGCTACACCTTA. Encoded protein: CSVGGQGLGYTL.

The table lists this clonotype with a few counts. This chain links TRBV5-1 with TRBJ2-1; the match to TRBD1 covers 7 bases. Germline-derived CDR1 and CDR2 are SGHRS and YFSETQ. J gave up 6 bases and V 1 base, and 4 bases lay outside the gene matches. The CDR3 contains 14 residues. CDR3 coding DNA: TGCGCCAGCAGCTTGCCCCCAGGGGGCAATGAGCAGTTCTTC. This codes for CASSLPPGGNEQFF. Based on the CDR3 plus reference TRBV5-1 and TRBJ2-1, the full variable domain is KAGVTQTPRYLIKTRGQQVTLSCSPISGHRSVSWYQQTPGQGLQFLFEYFSETQRNKGNFPGRFSGRQFSNSRSEMNVSTLELGDSALYLCASSLPPGGNEQFFGPGTRLTVL.

The chain recombines TRBV29-1 with TRBJ1-4; D gene uncertain. CDR1 SQVTM and CDR2 ANQGSEA come from the germline V gene. V lost 3 bases to trimming and J lost 13 bases, with 15 bases between them. CDR3 length equals 12 residues. CDR3 residues: CSVETPGSRLFF. CDR3 in DNA: TGCAGCGTTGAGACTCCGGGGTCTAGACTGTTTTTT.

This sequence joins TRBV29-1 and TRBJ1-2, with TRBD1 as a possible D gene (5 bases). The CDR3 consists of 12 residues. The V end was cut by 1 base, the J end by 8 bases, with 11 bases between. From germline, CDR1 is SQVTM and CDR2 ANQGSEA. The CDR3 DNA reads as TGCAGCGTTGAAGGAGGGGAACAGGGCTACACCTTC. This sequence encodes CSVEGGEQGYTF. Full variable domain (outside the CDR3, taken from reference TRBV29-1 and TRBJ1-2): SAVISQKPSRDICQRGTSLTIQCQVDSQVTMMFWYRQQPGQSLTLIATANQGSEATYESGFVIDKFPISRPNLTFSTLTVSNMSPEDSSIYLCSVEGGEQGYTFGSGTRLTVV.